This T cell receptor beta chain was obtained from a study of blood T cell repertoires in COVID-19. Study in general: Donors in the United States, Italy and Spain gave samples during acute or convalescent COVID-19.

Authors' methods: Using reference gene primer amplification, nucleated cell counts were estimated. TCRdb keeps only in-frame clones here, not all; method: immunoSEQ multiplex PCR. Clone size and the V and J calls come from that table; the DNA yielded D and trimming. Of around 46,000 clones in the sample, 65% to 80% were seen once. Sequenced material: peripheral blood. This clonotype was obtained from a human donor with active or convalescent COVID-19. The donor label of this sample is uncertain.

CDR3 DNA sequence: TGTGCCAGCTCACCCGGGACTTTGAACACTGAAGCTTTCTTT. This gives the protein CASSPGTLNTEAFF. J is TRBJ1-1 and V is TRBV18; TRBD1 might be the D (5 bases). V lost 3 bases and J lost 0, with 8 bases in between. CDR3 length: 14 amino acids. Germline CDR1 KGHSH, CDR2 LQKENI. Variable domain in full (rest from reference TRBV18 and TRBJ1-1): NAGVMQNPRHLVRRRGQEARLRCSPMKGHSHVYWYRQLPEEGLKFMVYLQKENIIDESGMPKERFSAEFPKEGPSILRIQQVVRGDSAAYFCASSPGTLNTEAFFGQGTRLTVV.